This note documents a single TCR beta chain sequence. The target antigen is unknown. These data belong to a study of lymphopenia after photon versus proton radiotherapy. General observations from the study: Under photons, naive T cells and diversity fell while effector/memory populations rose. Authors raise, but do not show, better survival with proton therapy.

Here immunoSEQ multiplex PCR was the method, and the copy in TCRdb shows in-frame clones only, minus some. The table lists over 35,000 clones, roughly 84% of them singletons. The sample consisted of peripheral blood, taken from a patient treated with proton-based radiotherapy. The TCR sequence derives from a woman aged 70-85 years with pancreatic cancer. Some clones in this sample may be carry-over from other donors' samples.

The chain's CDR3 is CASSYTSGGRSPLHF. CDR3 nucleotide sequence: TGTGCCAGCAGTTACACCTCAGGGGGCCGCTCACCCCTCCACTTT. The chain couples TRBV6-5 to TRBJ1-6, with 8 bases that match TRBD1. Germline CDR1 reads MNHEY; CDR2 reads SVGAGI. The CDR3 covers 15 residues. V lost 2 bases to trimming and J lost 10 bases; unmatched junction nucleotides: 7.